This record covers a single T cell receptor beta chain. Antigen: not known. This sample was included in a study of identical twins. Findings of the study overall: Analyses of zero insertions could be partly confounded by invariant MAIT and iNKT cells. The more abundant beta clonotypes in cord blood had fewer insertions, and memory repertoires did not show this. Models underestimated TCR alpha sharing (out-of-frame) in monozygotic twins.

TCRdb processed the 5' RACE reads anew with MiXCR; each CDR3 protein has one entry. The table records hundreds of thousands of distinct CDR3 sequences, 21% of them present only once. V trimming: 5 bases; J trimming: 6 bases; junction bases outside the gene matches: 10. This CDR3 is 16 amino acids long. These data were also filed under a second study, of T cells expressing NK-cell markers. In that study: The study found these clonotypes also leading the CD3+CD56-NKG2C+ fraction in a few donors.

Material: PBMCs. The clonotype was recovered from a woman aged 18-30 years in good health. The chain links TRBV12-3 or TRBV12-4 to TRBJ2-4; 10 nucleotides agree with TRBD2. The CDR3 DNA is TGTGCCAGCAGTCGTAGCGGGGGGCCTCGGGTAAACATTCAGTACTTC. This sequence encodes CASSRSGGPRVNIQYF.